The 13 T cell receptor beta chains given below trace back to one sample, sequenced in a study of blood T cell repertoires in COVID-19. Only in-frame clones appear in the TCRdb table, and some are missing; sequencing was by immunoSEQ multiplex PCR. The data show fewer than 350,000 clones, with roughly 79% seen just once and 2.5% to 3.5% held by the top ten. Sequencing used peripheral blood. The receptors stem from a woman in her fifties or sixties with active or convalescent COVID-19.

This sequence joins TRBV15 and TRBJ2-3, with TRBD1 matching over 9 bases. Trimming removed 5 bases from V and 0 bases from J; junction bases left unmatched: 6. Germline V gene data show CDR1 as LNHNV and CDR2 as YYDKDF (reference sequence). CDR3 size: 16 residues. CDR3 amino acids: CATSRDRGRSTDTQYF. CDR3 coding DNA: TGTGCCACCAGCCGTGACAGGGGGAGAAGCACAGATACGCAGTATTTT.

The genes are TRBV5-4 and TRBJ2-3; possible D gene TRBD1, 6 bases. Trimming took off 2 bases at V and 3 bases at J, with 10 bases between the two ends. CDR1 and CDR2 from the germline V gene are SGHNT and YYREEE (reference sequence). The CDR3 is 14 residues long. CDR3 sequence (DNA): TGTGCCAGCAGCTTAGCCGGACAGACAGATACGCAGTATTTT. Its translation: CASSLAGQTDTQYF.

This chain joins TRBV11-1 and TRBJ1-1; D gene unclear. The CDR3 length is 14 residues. The V end was cut by 5 bases, the J end by 6 bases, with 16 bases between. Germline V gene sequence: CDR1 SGHAT, CDR2 FQDESV (reference sequence). The CDR3 nucleotides are TGTGCCAGCAGCCTCCAAGGAGGGTCCCCTGAAGCTTTCTTT. Translating it yields CASSLQGGSPEAFF.

V usage is TRBV18 and J usage is TRBJ1-5, with no clear D. Germline V gene lookup returns CDR1 KGHSH and CDR2 LQKENI. The CDR3 loop spans 13 amino acids. Trimming took off 3 bases at V and 10 bases at J, with 13 bases between the two ends. CDR3 nucleotides: TGTGCCAGCTCACCCTCGAACGAGAGCCCCCAGCATTTT. It specifies CASSPSNESPQHF.

The V call is TRBV5-4, the J call TRBJ2-7; 14 positions match TRBD2. Germline values: CDR1 SGHNT, CDR2 YYREEE (reference sequence). The V segment lost 0 bases and the J segment 0 bases; nucleotides outside the gene matches: 5. CDR3 length: 18 amino acids. In nucleotides, the CDR3 is TGTGCCAGCAGCTTGGCGTGGGGGACTAGCGGGGGCTCCTACGAGCAGTACTTC. It translates to CASSLAWGTSGGSYEQYF.

The sample holds one count of this clone. The chain employs TRBV5-1 and TRBJ2-5; unclear D gene. The CDR3 extends over 14 amino acids. Germline V gene sequence: CDR1 SGHRS, CDR2 YFSETQ. The ends were cut back, 0 bases at V and 5 bases at J, with 11 bases in the middle. The CDR3 coding sequence is TGCGCCAGCAGCTTGGACTTGTGGTGGGAGACCCAGTACTTC. This encodes CASSLDLWWETQYF.

The V gene is TRBV28, the J gene TRBJ1-1; possible D gene TRBD1, 5 bases. V lost 7 bases, J lost 1 base, and 19 bases lay in between. This CDR3 is 16 amino acids long. Germline lookup yields CDR1 MDHEN and CDR2 SYDVKM. CDR3 sequence: CASTAGGHGGNTEAFF. CDR3 nucleotides: TGTGCCAGCACCGCAGGAGGTCACGGGGGGAACACTGAAGCTTTCTTT.

The chain carries TRBV7-3 and TRBJ2-3, with TRBD2 matching 10 bases. Germline CDR1 SGHTA, CDR2 FQGTGA. The ends lost 4 bases at V and 5 bases at J; junction bases unmatched: 9. The CDR3 covers 16 residues. DNA of the CDR3: TGTGCCAGCAGCTCCCCCGGGCTAGCGGGGGAAGATACGCAGTATTTT. This gives the protein CASSSPGLAGEDTQYF.

The count of this clone is one. The V call is TRBV6-2 or TRBV6-3, the J call TRBJ2-7; TRBD1 might be the D (6 bases). The CDR3 has 14 residues. The germline V and J ends were trimmed by 0 bases and 5 bases, with 11 bases remaining between them. The germline V gene has CDR1 MNHEY and CDR2 SVGEGT. CDR3 bases: TGTGCCAGCAGTTACTCGAGGGGGAAGGACGAGCAGTACTTC. Translated, it gives CASSYSRGKDEQYF.

J is TRBJ1-3 and V is TRBV12-5; D gene ambiguous. The length of the CDR3 is 12 residues. V gave up 2 bases and J gave up 9 bases, with 8 bases separating them. Germline CDR1 is LGHNT and CDR2 is FRNRAP. The CDR3 sequence is CASGLLPGTIYF. For the CDR3, the DNA is TGTGCTAGTGGTTTGCTACCAGGCACCATATATTTT.

V and J are TRBV19 and TRBJ2-7; 8 bases are a match to TRBD1. The length of the CDR3 is 15 residues. Per germline, CDR1 LNHDA and CDR2 SQIVND (reference sequence). After removal of 4 bases from V and 6 bases from J, the junction contained 11 bases not matched to a gene. CDR3 bases: TGTGCCAGTAGTACCCCCACGGACAGGGTAACCGAGCAGTACTTC. Amino acid sequence: CASSTPTDRVTEQYF. Combining the CDR3 with reference TRBV19 and TRBJ2-7 gives the whole variable domain DGGITQSPKYLFRKEGQNVTLSCEQNLNHDAMYWYRQDPGQGLRLIYYSQIVNDFQKGDIAEGYSVSREKKESFPLTVTSAQKNPTAFYLCASSTPTDRVTEQYFGPGTRLTVT.

CDR3 residues: CASRGGQTEAFF. CDR3 sequence (DNA): TGTGCCAGCAGGGGGGGTCAGACAGAAGCTTTCTTT. The chain is built from TRBV28 and TRBJ1-1, with D tentatively TRBD1 (5 bases). The germline V gene encodes CDR1 MDHEN and CDR2 SYDVKM. The CDR3 has 12 amino acids. V shed 6 bases and J shed 8 bases, with 13 bases lying between them.

This rearrangement joins TRBV5-1 to TRBJ2-2; D not resolved. The CDR3 spans 13 residues. Germline V gene lookup returns CDR1 SGHRS and CDR2 YFSETQ. The V end was cut by 4 bases, the J end by 6 bases, with 10 bases between. The CDR3 region has the DNA TGCGCCAGCAGCCCGAAGCATCCCGGGGAGCTGTTTTTT. Translated: CASSPKHPGELFF.